The present entry profiles one TCR beta chain with its context. Its specificity is unknown. PBMCs were derived from 7.5 to 10 ml fresh peripheral blood. This sample is drawn from a study of T cells in Graves' hyperthyroidism and ophthalmopathy. Regarding the study as a whole: Blood held most thyroid clonotypes expanded above 0.001 frequency.

TCR beta CDR3 regions were amplified from RNA transcripts. In the first-round RT-PCR of the TCR CDR3, the HTBI primer set was used. TCRdb re-called the multiplex PCR reads through MiXCR, storing one row per CDR3 protein. The sample holds around 240,000 distinct CDR3 sequences, about 17% seen once. The CDR3 contains 17 residues. After removal of 3 bases from V and 7 bases from J, the junction contained 12 bases not matched to a gene. Germline CDR1 reads MNHEY; CDR2 reads SMNVEV (reference sequence). Sequencing was carried out using blood. This chain uses TRBV27 with TRBJ1-5, with 10 positions matching TRBD1. This TCR derives from a woman aged 18-29 years with Graves' ophthalmopathy. DNA of the CDR3: TGTGCCAGCAGTTTGGACCGGACAGGGGGAAGTCGGCAGCCCCAGCATTTT. It codes for CASSLDRTGGSRQPQHF.